Presented here are 27 T cell receptor beta chains from one specimen sequenced in a study of T-cell memory formation after mild COVID-19. One entry per CDR3 protein results from TCRdb running MiXCR on the 5' RACE reads. The sample lists 100,000 to 140,000 distinct CDR3 sequences, about 15% occurring once. The sequenced material came from PBMCs or a T cell subset sorted from them (not recorded which). The receptors derive from a man between 18 and 35 years old who had mild COVID-19 (a few samples of this study predate the infection). Cell type and time point are not known.

The CDR3 DNA follows: TGTGCCAGTAGGGACAGGGGACAATGGGATTCACCCCTCCACTTT. Residues: CASRDRGQWDSPLHF. The gene calls are TRBV19 and TRBJ1-6, with 9 bases aligning to TRBD1. CDR1 and CDR2 from the germline V gene are LNHDA and SQIVND (reference sequence). Germline trimming cut 6 bases from V and 8 bases from J; bases unmatched to any gene: 8. CDR3 size: 15 residues.

This clonotype has more than one count but fewer than ten. The chain carries TRBV7-9 and TRBJ2-7; TRBD1 aligns across 10 bases. The CDR3 sequence is 15 residues long. The junction had 6 bases not matched to a gene; V was cut back by 4 bases and J by 3 bases. Looked up from germline, CDR1 is SEHNR and CDR2 is FQNEAQ (reference sequence). CDR3 residues: CASSSGQGPYYEQYV. The DNA of the CDR3 is TGTGCCAGCAGCTCGGGACAGGGGCCTTACTACGAGCAGTACGTC.

This clonotype was seen a few times. The V and J genes are TRBV7-9 and TRBJ2-7; D is tentatively TRBD1 or TRBD2 (6 bases each). The CDR3 sequence is 16 residues long. Germline values: CDR1 SEHNR, CDR2 FQNEAQ (reference sequence). Trimming left V 5 bases short and J 4 bases short, with 21 bases between. The CDR3 sequence is CASSTKEGRGGYEQYV. In DNA form, the CDR3 reads TGTGCCAGCAGCACCAAGGAGGGCAGGGGAGGTTACGAGCAGTACGTC.

This clonotype came up many times. The genes are TRBV4-3 and TRBJ2-7; D is undetermined. The length of the CDR3 is 14 residues. V was cut by 0 bases and J by 3 bases, with 9 bases left in between. Germline CDR1 is LGHNA and CDR2 is YSLEER. The CDR3 is CASSQDLGDYEQYF. As DNA, the CDR3 is TGCGCCAGCAGCCAAGATCTTGGAGACTACGAGCAGTACTTC.

This clonotype has a count of ten or more. This chain connects TRBV5-1 to TRBJ2-1; TRBD1 agrees at 8 bases. CDR3 length equals 15 residues. CDR1 and CDR2 (germline): SGHRS, YFSETQ. The trim removed 2 bases at V and 4 bases at J, leaving 5 bases unmatched. The CDR3 nucleotides are TGCGCCAGCAGCTTACGACAGGGGATATACAATGAGCAGTTCTTC. Translating it yields CASSLRQGIYNEQFF.

This clonotype has just a few counts. This chain uses TRBV5-1 with TRBJ2-1, with TRBD2 matching over 8 bases. The CDR3 consists of 17 residues. Germline CDR1 SGHRS, CDR2 YFSETQ. The J segment lost 8 bases and the V segment lost 1 base, leaving 14 bases of the junction unmatched. The CDR3 region has the DNA TGCGCCAGCAGCTTGAGGGGAAGCGGGGGAATTCCCTATGAGCAGTTCTTC. This encodes CASSLRGSGGIPYEQFF.

CDR3 in DNA: TGCAGTGCCTTTATGACTAGCGGGGGTGACATTCAGTACTTC. Its translation: CSAFMTSGGDIQYF. This rearrangement joins TRBV20-1 to TRBJ2-4, with TRBD2 matching 12 bases. Germline V CDR1 and CDR2: DFQATT, SNEGSKA (reference sequence). J gave up 8 bases and V 6 bases, and 8 bases lay outside the gene matches. The CDR3 has 14 residues.

The table lists this clonotype with many counts. The chain uses TRBV12-3 or TRBV12-4 and TRBJ2-7; 7 bases map to TRBD1. CDR3 length: 14 amino acids. Germline trimming cut 5 bases from V and 2 bases from J; bases unmatched to any gene: 6. CDR3: CASSHGTETYEQYF. The CDR3 nucleotides are TGTGCCAGCAGTCACGGGACAGAAACCTACGAGCAGTACTTC.

This clonotype occurred many times. The chain is built from TRBV5-6 and TRBJ2-2; D may correspond to TRBD1 or TRBD2 (6 bases each). CDR3 length: 15 amino acids. Trimming stripped 2 bases from V and 8 bases from J, with 16 bases between. Germline V gene lookup returns CDR1 SGHDT and CDR2 YYEEEE. CDR3 in amino acids: CASSFYREVAGELFF. DNA for the CDR3: TGTGCCAGCAGCTTCTACAGGGAGGTAGCGGGGGAGCTGTTTTTT.

As concerns this clonotype: This may arise from a read error, as a much more abundant clone is one base away. The chain uses TRBV6-5 and TRBJ1-1; maybe TRBD1 (5 bases). This CDR3 is 16 amino acids long. Germline CDR1 MNHEY, CDR2 SVGAGI. Deletions cut 2 bases from V and 6 bases from J, with 19 bases between. The CDR3 sequence is CASSYPHGGTGAEAFF. The CDR3 region has the DNA TGTGCCAGCAGTTACCCACATGGGGGTACTGGGGCTGAAGCTTTCTTT.

This CDR3 reads CASRARSGNTEAFF. The CDR3 DNA is TGTGCCAGCAGAGCACGGTCGGGGAACACTGAAGCTTTCTTT. The J gene is TRBJ1-1, the V gene TRBV6-5; D not certain. CDR1 and CDR2 from the germline V gene are MNHEY and SVGAGI. Trimming stripped 6 bases from V and 1 base from J, with 12 bases between. This CDR3 has 14 amino acids.

The DNA for the CDR3 is TGTGCCAGCAGCCAAGTCGAGGCCTCCTACGAGCAGTACTTC. Amino acid sequence: CASSQVEASYEQYF. The chain couples TRBV3-1 to TRBJ2-7, with D hard to call. CDR1 and CDR2 from the germline V gene are LGHDT and YNNKEL (reference sequence). The germline V and J ends were trimmed by 1 base and 0 bases, with 7 bases remaining between them. The CDR3 is 14 residues long.

This clonotype appeared many times. This sequence joins TRBV6-5 and TRBJ2-1; TRBD2 agrees at 7 bases. The CDR3 spans 14 residues. CDR1 is MNHEY and CDR2 is SVGAGI in the germline V gene. The V and J ends lost 0 bases and 9 bases, in that order; junction bases with no gene match: 5. CDR3 residues: CASSYSNSGGEQFF. CDR3 DNA sequence: TGTGCCAGCAGTTACTCGAATTCGGGGGGTGAGCAGTTCTTC.

The chain joins TRBV7-2 to TRBJ2-3; 9 bases map to TRBD2. The CDR3 has 17 amino acids. Per germline, CDR1 SGHTA and CDR2 FQGNSA. V dropped 4 bases and J dropped 3; count of bases not matched to a gene: 11. The CDR3, as DNA: TGTGCCAGCAGCTCCCTCTTTTTAGCGGGAGATACAGATACGCAGTATTTT. The encoded protein is CASSSLFLAGDTDTQYF. The variable domain in full, with the rest retrieved from reference TRBV7-2 and TRBJ2-3, is GAGVSQSPSNKVTEKGKDVELRCDPISGHTALYWYRQSLGQGLEFLIYFQGNSAPDKSGLPSDRFSAERTGGSVSTLTIQRTQQEDSAVYLCASSSLFLAGDTDTQYFGPGTRLTVL.

This clonotype was counted a few times. The chain couples TRBV7-2 to TRBJ2-7; 8 bases agree with TRBD2. There are 15 residues in the CDR3. Trimming cost V 5 bases and J 5 bases; bases outside gene matches: 11. Germline loops: CDR1 SGHTA, CDR2 FQGNSA. CDR3 nucleotides: TGTGCCAGCAGCCTGCAAGCGGGGGCCTTTCACGAGCAGTACTTC. Protein sequence: CASSLQAGAFHEQYF.

This chain uses TRBV7-6 with TRBJ2-4; D is perhaps TRBD2 (6 bases). V gave up 5 bases and J gave up 10 bases, with 12 bases separating them. CDR1 and CDR2 (germline): SGHVS, FNYEAQ. CDR3 length: 12 amino acids. The CDR3 spells CASSRGRGIQYF. The DNA for the CDR3 is TGTGCCAGCAGCCGCGGACGGGGGATTCAGTACTTC.

The chain employs TRBV15 and TRBJ2-1; no definite D call. Trimming removed 8 bases from V and 1 base from J, with 9 bases in between. The CDR3 has 13 residues. Per the germline V gene, CDR1 is LNHNV and CDR2 is YYDKDF (reference sequence). This CDR3 reads CATATPSYNEQFF. The DNA for the CDR3 is TGTGCCACCGCTACCCCGTCCTACAATGAGCAGTTCTTC.

This clonotype has a count of ten or more. V usage is TRBV21-1 and J usage is TRBJ1-1; the table's D gene call, TRBD1, was not cross checked with the DNA. TRBV21-1 is a known pseudogene. This CDR3 comprises 16 residues. This CDR3 reads CASKRGMGVLNTEAFF. CDR3 nucleotides: TGTGCCAGCAAACGGGGCATGGGGGTCCTGAACACTGAAGCTTTCTTT.

This clonotype was observed a few times. The V and J genes are TRBV7-2 and TRBJ2-5; 9 nucleotides line up with TRBD2. This CDR3 spans 17 amino acids. V lost 1 base and J lost 5; bases outside the gene matches: 11. CDR1 is SGHTA and CDR2 is FQGNSA in the germline V gene. In nucleotides, the CDR3 is TGTGCCAGCAGCTTAGAGGTAGCGGGGGCGTCGGAGGAGACCCAGTACTTC. It codes for CASSLEVAGASEETQYF.

There are a few counts of this clonotype. The chain couples TRBV7-2 to TRBJ2-7, with D possibly being TRBD1 (5 bases). Germline values: CDR1 SGHTA, CDR2 FQGNSA. This CDR3 has 16 residues. V was shortened by 1 base and J by 1 base, with 14 bases between the two germline ends. In DNA form, the CDR3 reads TGTGCCAGCAGCTTAGAACAGGTCGTATTTTCCTACGAGCAGTACTTC. Protein: CASSLEQVVFSYEQYF.

This clonotype was picked up a small number of times. The chain links TRBV18 to TRBJ2-1, with 16 bases identical to TRBD2. This CDR3 is built from 18 residues. Germline V CDR1 and CDR2: KGHSH, LQKENI. V was pared by 3 bases and J by 0 bases, with 2 bases of the junction left unmatched. The CDR3 nucleotides are TGTGCCAGCTCACCGGGACTAGCGGGGGGGATCTCCTACAATGAGCAGTTCTTC. Protein product: CASSPGLAGGISYNEQFF.

This clonotype appeared a few times. The V call is TRBV24-1, the J call TRBJ2-5; the D gene is possibly TRBD1 (5 bases). V lost 4 bases, J lost 4 bases, and 12 bases lay in between. The CDR3 is made up of 14 amino acids. Germline V gene lookup returns CDR1 KGHDR and CDR2 SFDVKD. Here the CDR3 reads CATSDARDGETQYF. DNA for the CDR3: TGTGCCACCAGTGACGCCAGGGATGGAGAGACCCAGTACTTC.

This clonotype has only a few counts. The chain is built from TRBV20-1 and TRBJ1-5; D not resolved. The germline CDR1 and CDR2 sequences are DFQATT and SNEGSKA (reference sequence). The CDR3 consists of 12 residues. Here the CDR3 reads CSGSGFNQPQHF. The CDR3 region has the DNA TGCAGCGGTAGTGGGTTCAATCAGCCCCAGCATTTT.

The CDR3 nucleotides read TGTGCCAGCAGCTTAGGTGGAGGGATTAATTCACCCCTCCACTTT. This sequence encodes CASSLGGGINSPLHF. The chain combines TRBV7-8 with TRBJ1-6; D is ambiguous. CDR1 is SGHVS, CDR2 FQNEAQ, per germline. V was shortened by 1 base and J by 6 bases, with 10 bases between the two germline ends. This CDR3 is built from 15 residues.

This clonotype was picked up a small number of times. The chain links TRBV27 to TRBJ2-1; 8 bases align to TRBD2. This CDR3 comprises 16 residues. The V gene end was trimmed by 5 bases and the J gene end by 8 bases; junction bases not matched to a gene: 14. Looked up from germline, CDR1 is MNHEY and CDR2 is SMNVEV (reference sequence). CDR3: CASSPIPGLGVYEQFF. The CDR3 DNA reads TGTGCCAGCAGTCCCATCCCGGGACTAGGAGTCTATGAGCAGTTCTTC.

This clonotype was seen many times. The rearrangement uses TRBV6-6 and TRBJ2-1; TRBD2 matches 12 bases. The CDR3 has 14 amino acids. J was trimmed by 8 bases and V by 6 bases; bases with no gene match: 5. CDR1 and CDR2 (germline): MNHNY, SVGAGI (reference sequence). The DNA for the CDR3 is TGTGCCAGCAGGCGGACTAGCGGGGACCATGAGCAGTTCTTC. Translation gives CASRRTSGDHEQFF.

This clonotype has just a few counts. The genes are TRBV4-1 and TRBJ2-7, with 11 bases fitting TRBD1. Germline CDR1 is MGHRA and CDR2 is YSYEKL. The trim removed 1 base at V and 4 bases at J, leaving 3 bases unmatched. CDR3 length: 15 residues. CDR3 protein: CASSQVGDRGYEQYF. The CDR3 nucleotides read TGCGCCAGCAGCCAAGTAGGGGACAGGGGGTACGAGCAGTACTTC.